This entry describes one T cell receptor (beta chain). What it binds is unknown. This CDR3 is 15 amino acids long. Germline assignment: CDR1 SGHRS and CDR2 YFSETQ. The V and J ends lost 6 bases and 8 bases, in that order; junction bases with no gene match: 10. This record belongs to a study of CD8 T cells in ankylosing spondylitis. 5'-RACE, quantitative and with molecular barcodes, yielded the TCR beta libraries. TCRdb re-called the 5' RACE reads through MiXCR, storing one row per CDR3 protein. The sample lists 250,000 to 300,000 distinct CDR3 sequences; 15% to 20% were seen once. Study-wide findings and caveats: Seemingly characteristic of ankylosing spondylitis blood was a TCR beta motif consisting of about 8 highly homologous variants. Disease-linked clones, CD8+, were relatively rare in peripheral blood.

Sequencing was performed on blood, either unsorted or a sorted T cell fraction (not recorded which). The sequence was obtained from a male donor with ankylosing spondylitis or in good health (not recorded which). The chain employs TRBV5-1 and TRBJ2-1; 11 positions match TRBD1. For the CDR3, the DNA is TGCGCCAGCACCGCCCGGGGGACAGGGGGTGATGAGCAGTTCTTC. Amino acid sequence: CASTARGTGGDEQFF. Filled out from reference TRBV5-1 and TRBJ2-1, the complete variable domain reads KAGVTQTPRYLIKTRGQQVTLSCSPISGHRSVSWYQQTPGQGLQFLFEYFSETQRNKGNFPGRFSGRQFSNSRSEMNVSTLELGDSALYLCASTARGTGGDEQFFGPGTRLTVL.